One sample yielded the 17 T cell receptor beta chains listed below, sequenced in a study of cytomegalovirus exposure and HLA in healthy donors (dated by TCRdb to the late 2010s). The library was obtained by the immunoSEQ multiplex PCR assay. For the multiplex PCR, a mixture combining 60 forward primers for TCR Vbeta segments and 13 reverse primers for TCR Jbeta segments was used. What TCRdb holds here is the immuneACCESS table cut down to in-frame rearrangements. Part of the clones is not present; checked against another copy, under half of the missing clones reflect an unresolved V gene, and the others are unexplained. The table of this sample itemizes 100,000 to 150,000 clones. Jointly, the top ten make up under 3.5% of the sample. The sequenced sample was PBMCs. The receptors derive from a man in his thirties or forties in good health and CMV-seronegative.

The chain links TRBV27 to TRBJ2-7; D might be TRBD1 (6 bases). Germline V gene data show CDR1 as MNHEY and CDR2 as SMNVEV (reference sequence). V was pared by 5 bases and J by 4 bases, with 18 bases between. The length of the CDR3 is 15 residues. The CDR3 here is CASSLYPSRGYEQYF. The CDR3, as DNA: TGTGCCAGCAGTCTCTACCCGAGCAGGGGTTACGAGCAGTACTTC.

The CDR3 here is CASSWDSRGEQYF. The CDR3 coding sequence is TGTGCCAGCAGCTGGGACAGCCGAGGGGAGCAGTACTTC. The chain couples TRBV7-3 to TRBJ2-7; TRBD1 matches 7 bases. V shed 4 bases and J 7 bases; nucleotides not matched to a gene: 7. This CDR3 has 13 amino acids. The germline gives CDR1 SGHTA, CDR2 FQGTGA.

The V call is TRBV7-2, the J call TRBJ2-1; 8 bases match TRBD2. Germline-derived CDR1 and CDR2 are SGHTA and FQGNSA. The CDR3 runs 14 residues. V lost 5 bases, J lost 9 bases, and 9 bases stayed unmatched. The CDR3, as DNA: TGTGCCAGCAGCGGGAGGACTAGCCTAGGTGAGCAGTTCTTC. Translating gives CASSGRTSLGEQFF. The whole variable domain, filled in from reference TRBV7-2 and TRBJ2-1, reads GAGVSQSPSNKVTEKGKDVELRCDPISGHTALYWYRQSLGQGLEFLIYFQGNSAPDKSGLPSDRFSAERTGGSVSTLTIQRTQQEDSAVYLCASSGRTSLGEQFFGPGTRLTVL.

V usage is TRBV28 and J usage is TRBJ2-7, with 8 bases matching TRBD1. V shed 6 bases, J shed 6 bases, and the junction held 10 bases outside the gene matches. The CDR3 consists of 14 residues. Per the germline V gene, CDR1 is MDHEN and CDR2 is SYDVKM. The CDR3 sequence is CASSSPDRGSEQYF. Here the CDR3 DNA reads TGTGCCAGCAGCTCCCCCGACAGGGGCAGCGAGCAGTACTTC.

The rearrangement joins TRBV6-6 to TRBJ1-6; D call uncertain. The CDR3 totals 14 residues. Looked up from germline, CDR1 is MNHNY and CDR2 is SVGAGI (reference sequence). The V end lost 3 bases, the J end lost 6 bases, and 9 bases lay between the germline ends. The CDR3 DNA reads as TGTGCCAGCAGTTATGGAGAAATTAATTCACCCCTCCACTTT. Translation gives CASSYGEINSPLHF.

This chain links TRBV5-1 with TRBJ1-4, with D possibly being TRBD1 (5 bases). CDR1 SGHRS and CDR2 YFSETQ come from the germline V gene. Trimming stripped 0 bases from V and 5 bases from J, with 17 bases between. The CDR3 has 17 residues. The CDR3 nucleotides read TGCGCCAGCAGCTTGGGGCAGGGAAAAAACCTAAATGAAAAACTGTTTTTT. Residues: CASSLGQGKNLNEKLFF. Combining the CDR3 with reference TRBV5-1 and TRBJ1-4 gives the whole variable domain KAGVTQTPRYLIKTRGQQVTLSCSPISGHRSVSWYQQTPGQGLQFLFEYFSETQRNKGNFPGRFSGRQFSNSRSEMNVSTLELGDSALYLCASSLGQGKNLNEKLFFGSGTQLSVL.

The rearrangement joins TRBV7-2 to TRBJ1-4; D remains unclear. The CDR3 loop spans 13 amino acids. Germline values: CDR1 SGHTA, CDR2 FQGNSA. With 3 bases removed from V and 6 bases from J, the gap between germline ends came to 8 bases. This CDR3 reads CASSFGGYEKLFF. The CDR3 region has the DNA TGTGCCAGCAGCTTTGGCGGCTATGAAAAACTGTTTTTT. Complete variable domain (other parts from reference TRBV7-2 and TRBJ1-4): GAGVSQSPSNKVTEKGKDVELRCDPISGHTALYWYRQSLGQGLEFLIYFQGNSAPDKSGLPSDRFSAERTGGSVSTLTIQRTQQEDSAVYLCASSFGGYEKLFFGSGTQLSVL.

CDR3 sequence: CASSFFPRTSGKEDNEQFF. The CDR3 DNA follows: TGTGCCAGCAGCTTTTTTCCCCGGACTAGCGGGAAAGAGGACAATGAGCAGTTCTTC. V gene TRBV11-2 combines with J gene TRBJ2-1; 12 nucleotides align to TRBD2. The CDR3 covers 19 residues. V gave up 3 bases and J gave up 5 bases; unmatched junction bases: 14. From germline, CDR1 is SGHAT and CDR2 FQNNGV.

The genes are TRBV5-6 and TRBJ2-7; 7 positions agree with TRBD1. The CDR3 totals 14 residues. The germline V gene encodes CDR1 SGHDT and CDR2 YYEEEE. Germline trimming cut 1 base from V and 0 bases from J; bases unmatched to any gene: 1. CDR3 sequence reads: CASSLTGDSYEQYF. CDR3 nucleotide sequence: TGTGCCAGCAGCTTGACAGGGGACTCCTACGAGCAGTACTTC.

The chain couples TRBV7-6 to TRBJ2-3; 9 nucleotides agree with TRBD2. This CDR3 comprises 14 residues. CDR1 and CDR2 (germline): SGHVS, FNYEAQ. Trimming removed 5 bases from V and 4 bases from J; junction bases left unmatched: 4. This chain's CDR3 is CASSEAGGPDTQYF. The DNA for the CDR3 is TGTGCCAGCAGCGAAGCGGGAGGCCCAGATACGCAGTATTTT.

The rearrangement links TRBV13 to TRBJ2-3; the match to TRBD1 covers 8 bases. Germline CDR1 reads PRHDT; CDR2 reads FYEKMQ (reference sequence). The length of the CDR3 is 13 residues. V lost 5 bases, J lost 6 bases, and 4 bases stayed unmatched. The chain's CDR3 is CASSVRQGDTQYF. CDR3 nucleotides: TGTGCCAGCAGCGTCCGACAGGGGGATACGCAGTATTTT. The whole variable domain, remainder taken from reference TRBV13 and TRBJ2-3, is AAGVIQSPRHLIKEKRETATLKCYPIPRHDTVYWYQQGPGQDPQFLISFYEKMQSDKGSIPDRFSAQQFSDYHSELNMSSLELGDSALYFCASSVRQGDTQYFGPGTRLTVL.

The rearrangement links TRBV28 to TRBJ2-7; D remains ambiguous. The germline CDR1 and CDR2 sequences are MDHEN and SYDVKM. V was cut by 9 bases and J by 2 bases, with 11 bases left in between. This CDR3 spans 12 amino acids. Written as DNA, the CDR3 is TGTGCCAGTGGTATCGGAGCCTACGAGCAGTACTTC. Its translation: CASGIGAYEQYF.

The rearrangement joins TRBV28 to TRBJ2-7; D not certain. CDR1 and CDR2 from the germline V gene are MDHEN and SYDVKM. The germline V and J ends were trimmed by 5 bases and 3 bases, with 14 bases remaining between them. The CDR3 has 14 amino acids. The DNA of the CDR3 is TGTGCCAGCAGTCCTCGGAGCTCCTACTACGAGCAGTACTTC. Translated, it gives CASSPRSSYYEQYF. The entire variable domain, with the rest obtained from reference TRBV28 and TRBJ2-7, is as follows: DVKVTQSSRYLVKRTGEKVFLECVQDMDHENMFWYRQDPGLGLRLIYFSYDVKMKEKGDIPEGYSVSREKKERFSLILESASTNQTSMYLCASSPRSSYYEQYFGPGTRLTVT.

The V call is TRBV4-2, the J call TRBJ2-7; D possibly corresponds to TRBD2 (5 bases). Per the germline V gene, CDR1 is LGHNA and CDR2 is YNFKEQ. This CDR3 comprises 17 residues. V shed 0 bases and J shed 2 bases, with 17 bases lying between them. The CDR3 spells CASSQDLRGTRTYEQYF. CDR3 coding DNA: TGTGCCAGCAGCCAAGATCTTCGGGGAACGCGGACCTACGAGCAGTACTTC.

The gene calls are TRBV10-3 and TRBJ2-4; D call uncertain. Germline CDR1 and CDR2: ENHRY and SYGVKD. Trimming removed 0 bases at V and 8 bases at J, with 8 bases between. CDR3 length: 13 residues. CDR3 sequence reads: CAISESAPYIQYF. The CDR3 DNA reads as TGTGCCATCAGTGAGTCGGCCCCCTACATTCAGTACTTC.

This chain links TRBV6-5 with TRBJ2-1; perhaps TRBD2 as D (5 bases). Deletions cut 2 bases from V and 1 base from J, with 9 bases between. This CDR3 comprises 15 residues. Per germline, CDR1 MNHEY and CDR2 SVGAGI. The CDR3 reads CASSYGSGSYNEQFF. The CDR3 region has the DNA TGTGCCAGCAGTTACGGGAGCGGTTCCTACAATGAGCAGTTCTTC.

The chain is built from TRBV15 and TRBJ1-1; 11 nucleotides align to TRBD1. This CDR3 contains 16 residues. The germline CDR1 and CDR2 sequences are LNHNV and YYDKDF (reference sequence). V shed 3 bases, J shed 4 bases, and the junction held 7 bases outside the gene matches. CDR3 residues: CATSRDRGLGGTEAFF. CDR3 sequence (DNA): TGTGCCACCAGCAGGGACAGGGGGCTTGGGGGCACTGAAGCTTTCTTT.